One and the same sample provided the 23 T cell receptor beta chains below, sequenced in a study of vaccination effects on CD4 cells after COVID-19. These receptors' targets are unknown. After expansion with viral peptide pools in the ViraFEST assay, antigen-specific CD4+ T cells were sequenced. Researchers isolated CD4+ T cells once approximately 10 days of culture had elapsed. Infection dated between March and December 2020, before the Alpha, Beta and Delta variants reached the United States. Clones were sequenced by immunoSEQ multiplex PCR, and TCRdb holds only the in-frame ones, with some missing. The sample carries around 53,000 clones, approximately 73% recorded once. The sequenced sample was CD4+ T cells from PBMCs cultured with HIV peptides, obtained before COVID-19 vaccination. Stated subset: HIV-1 Nef peptide pool negative control/reference culture. Receptor source: a human donor who had a prior SARS-CoV-2 infection.

This chain links TRBV6-2 or TRBV6-3 with TRBJ2-5, with no clear D. Trimming left V 2 bases short and J 1 base short, with 17 bases between. Germline loops: CDR1 MNHEY, CDR2 SVGEGT. The CDR3 loop spans 17 amino acids. This CDR3 is CASSYRPHQQPQETQYF. CDR3 nucleotide sequence: TGTGCCAGCAGTTACCGTCCACATCAGCAGCCCCAAGAGACCCAGTACTTC.

V gene TRBV7-2 combines with J gene TRBJ2-5, with 11 bases aligning to TRBD1. With 4 bases clipped from V and 5 bases from J, the junction kept 3 bases outside the gene matches. Germline V gives CDR1 SGHTA, CDR2 FQGNSA. This CDR3 comprises 14 residues. The CDR3 sequence: CASSSWDRGETQYF. DNA for the CDR3: TGTGCCAGCAGCTCATGGGACAGGGGGGAGACCCAGTACTTC.

This sequence joins TRBV7-8 and TRBJ2-3, with D possibly matching TRBD2 (5 bases). V lost 5 bases to trimming and J lost 4 bases, with 10 bases between them. Germline V gene data show CDR1 as SGHVS and CDR2 as FQNEAQ. The CDR3 consists of 13 residues. CDR3 bases: TGTGCCAGCAGCCGGTCCGGGGCAGATACGCAGTATTTT. This gives the protein CASSRSGADTQYF.

On this clone itself: Other DNA sequences within the sample encode an identical CDR3. This rearrangement joins TRBV7-9 to TRBJ2-1; 9 bases line up with TRBD2. The CDR3 length is 16 residues. Germline lookup yields CDR1 SEHNR and CDR2 FQNEAQ (reference sequence). Trimming removed 0 bases from V and 2 bases from J; junction bases left unmatched: 2. The CDR3 loop reads CASSLALAGTYNEQFF. The DNA for the CDR3 is TGTGCCAGCAGCTTAGCCCTAGCGGGGACCTACAATGAGCAGTTCTTC.

This clone appeared once. The chain combines TRBV9 with TRBJ2-1; D perhaps matches TRBD2 (6 bases). The CDR3 length is 17 residues. Deletions cut 4 bases from V and 6 bases from J, with 23 bases between. Germline values: CDR1 SGDLS, CDR2 YYNGEE. CDR3 protein: CASSWGAGYLRGNEQFF. The CDR3 DNA is TGTGCCAGCAGCTGGGGTGCAGGTTACCTGCGGGGCAATGAGCAGTTCTTC.

J is TRBJ1-1 and V is TRBV7-2; 8 nucleotides line up with TRBD1. V shed 4 bases and J 11 bases; nucleotides not matched to a gene: 9. Germline V gene data show CDR1 as SGHTA and CDR2 as FQGNSA. The CDR3 has 13 amino acids. CDR3 in DNA: TGTGCCAGCAGCTCCCGACAGGGGCAGGGGGCTTTCTTT. This gives the protein CASSSRQGQGAFF. The whole variable domain, filled in from reference TRBV7-2 and TRBJ1-1, reads GAGVSQSPSNKVTEKGKDVELRCDPISGHTALYWYRQSLGQGLEFLIYFQGNSAPDKSGLPSDRFSAERTGGSVSTLTIQRTQQEDSAVYLCASSSRQGQGAFFGQGTRLTVV.

The chain is built from TRBV5-1 and TRBJ2-5; 9 bases are shared with TRBD2. V shed 4 bases and J 3 bases; nucleotides not matched to a gene: 10. The germline V gene has CDR1 SGHRS and CDR2 YFSETQ. The CDR3 contains 16 residues. The CDR3 protein is CASSPSGAGGKETQYF. The DNA for the CDR3 is TGCGCCAGCAGCCCAAGCGGAGCGGGAGGTAAAGAGACCCAGTACTTC.

The chain has TRBV12-3 or TRBV12-4 and TRBJ1-5, with D maybe TRBD1 (6 bases). Trimming pared 2 bases from V and 7 bases from J, leaving 9 bases between. The CDR3 is 13 residues long. CDR3 region: CASSLSGEQPQHF. The CDR3, as DNA: TGTGCCAGCAGTTTATCAGGGGAACAGCCCCAGCATTTT.

The sample holds a few counts of this clone. V gene TRBV15 combines with J gene TRBJ2-7, with a possible D match to TRBD1 (6 bases). The CDR3 contains 15 residues. The germline gives CDR1 LNHNV, CDR2 YYDKDF (reference sequence). V lost 5 bases and J lost 3, with 17 bases in between. The DNA of the CDR3 is TGTGCCACCAGCCTCAAGCGGCAGGGGTACTACGAGCAGTACTTC. Translation gives CATSLKRQGYYEQYF.

The J gene is TRBJ2-1, the V gene TRBV15, with D perhaps matching TRBD2 (5 bases). Germline values: CDR1 LNHNV, CDR2 YYDKDF (reference sequence). V gave up 3 bases and J gave up 9 bases, with 21 bases separating them. CDR3 length equals 16 residues. CDR3 coding DNA: TGTGCCACCAGCAGTCCCCTTTTACCCCTCCGGGGTGAGCAGTTCTTC. It encodes CATSSPLLPLRGEQFF.

The CDR3 sequence: CASSPRTGRETQYF. In DNA form, the CDR3 reads TGTGCCAGCAGCCCAAGGACAGGGAGGGAGACCCAGTACTTC. The rearrangement links TRBV13 to TRBJ2-5; 8 bases are a match to TRBD1. This CDR3 has 14 amino acids. CDR1 and CDR2 from the germline V gene are PRHDT and FYEKMQ (reference sequence). Germline trimming cut 5 bases from V and 5 bases from J; bases unmatched to any gene: 7.

The chain employs TRBV14 and TRBJ2-3; unclear D gene. Trimming left V 1 base short and J 3 bases short, with 8 bases between. Germline V gene lookup returns CDR1 SGHDN and CDR2 FVKESK. The CDR3 runs to 14 residues. The CDR3, as DNA: TGTGCCAGCAGCCAAGGGTGGGCGACAGATACGCAGTATTTT. Its translation: CASSQGWATDTQYF.

This rearrangement joins TRBV13 to TRBJ2-1; the match to TRBD2 covers 7 bases. Germline CDR1 and CDR2: PRHDT and FYEKMQ (reference sequence). Trimming removed 5 bases from V and 5 bases from J; junction bases left unmatched: 9. This CDR3 has 15 amino acids. In DNA form, the CDR3 reads TGTGCCAGCAGCCGACTAGCCCGGCAAGACAATGAGCAGTTCTTC. It encodes CASSRLARQDNEQFF.

V is TRBV4-1 and J is TRBJ1-4, with D hard to call. Germline V lookup: CDR1 MGHRA, CDR2 YSYEKL. The V gene lost 4 bases and the J gene lost 0 bases, with 12 bases spanning the gap. This CDR3 is 16 amino acids long. CDR3 loop: CASSLSPSPTNEKLFF. CDR3 nucleotides: TGCGCCAGCAGCCTTTCACCCAGTCCAACTAATGAAAAACTGTTTTTT.

The chain carries TRBV2 and TRBJ1-4; D gene ambiguous. The CDR3 consists of 14 residues. V dropped 3 bases and J dropped 4 bases, with 9 bases sitting between them. Germline V gives CDR1 SNHLY, CDR2 FYNNEI. The CDR3 reads CASSDEAFNEKLFF. CDR3 DNA: TGTGCCAGCAGTGATGAGGCCTTTAATGAAAAACTGTTTTTT.

The chain carries TRBV7-6 and TRBJ1-1, with TRBD1 matching 8 bases. Germline V gives CDR1 SGHVS, CDR2 FNYEAQ. The CDR3 is made up of 15 amino acids. V was clipped by 5 bases and J by 4 bases; unmatched bases: 9. The CDR3 is CASSPTGGLSTEAFF. Here the CDR3 DNA reads TGTGCCAGCAGCCCTACAGGGGGTCTGAGCACTGAAGCTTTCTTT.

V gene TRBV6-5 combines with J gene TRBJ2-7; D might be TRBD2 (5 bases). This CDR3 has 16 residues. Germline V CDR1 and CDR2: MNHEY, SVGAGI. Trimming pared 4 bases from V and 5 bases from J, leaving 21 bases between. CDR3 coding DNA: TGTGCCAGCAGTTCTATCGGACTGGGCTTCTGGGACGAGCAGTACTTC. Its protein is CASSSIGLGFWDEQYF.

V and J are TRBV19 and TRBJ1-1; TRBD1 matches at 9 bases. Germline V lookup: CDR1 LNHDA, CDR2 SQIVND (reference sequence). After removal of 2 bases from V and 1 base from J, the junction contained 8 bases not matched to a gene. This CDR3 comprises 17 residues. CDR3: CASSIRGTGWANTEAFF. In nucleotides, the CDR3 is TGTGCCAGTAGTATACGAGGGACAGGGTGGGCGAACACTGAAGCTTTCTTT.

The chain employs TRBV5-1 and TRBJ2-2; 9 positions agree with TRBD1. Losses at the gene ends were 2 bases for V and 3 bases for J; bases not matched to a gene: 5. The germline V gene has CDR1 SGHRS and CDR2 YFSETQ. The CDR3 consists of 16 residues. The CDR3 is CASSFTGGADTGELFF. In DNA, the CDR3 is TGCGCCAGCAGCTTTACAGGGGGCGCGGACACCGGGGAGCTGTTTTTT. The complete variable domain, with remaining parts taken from reference TRBV5-1 and TRBJ2-2, reads KAGVTQTPRYLIKTRGQQVTLSCSPISGHRSVSWYQQTPGQGLQFLFEYFSETQRNKGNFPGRFSGRQFSNSRSEMNVSTLELGDSALYLCASSFTGGADTGELFFGEGSRLTVL.

This clone has only a few counts. The V gene is TRBV2, the J gene TRBJ2-5; no definite D call. The germline CDR1 and CDR2 sequences are SNHLY and FYNNEI. This CDR3 is 14 amino acids long. Trimming took off 5 bases at V and 4 bases at J, with 14 bases between the two ends. The CDR3 reads CASSLWGSSETQYF. CDR3 DNA: TGTGCCAGCAGTTTATGGGGTTCCTCAGAGACCCAGTACTTC.

This clone was observed a few times. The chain employs TRBV30 and TRBJ2-2, with D perhaps matching TRBD1 or TRBD2 (5 bases each). Germline loops: CDR1 GTSNPN, CDR2 SVGIG (reference sequence). The CDR3 length is 15 residues. V was cut by 4 bases and J by 8 bases, with 20 bases left in between. CDR3 in DNA: TGTGCCTGGATTCCGGCCCGGGGCCCCCTGGGGGAGCTGTTTTTT. This sequence encodes CAWIPARGPLGELFF.

The chain is built from TRBV7-2 and TRBJ1-6; a weak D match, TRBD1 (6 bases). The CDR3 covers 16 residues. V dropped 7 bases and J dropped 0 bases, with 13 bases sitting between them. Germline V CDR1 and CDR2: SGHTA, FQGNSA. The CDR3 sequence is CASKAKGVSYNSPLHF. The CDR3 DNA reads as TGTGCCAGCAAAGCAAAGGGGGTCTCCTATAATTCACCCCTCCACTTT.

In this sample, this clone turned up a few times. This chain joins TRBV6-7 and TRBJ2-1, with 7 positions matching TRBD2. TRBV6-7 is an ORF, and what it does is uncertain. V lost 11 bases, J lost 8 bases, and 9 bases stayed unmatched. The CDR3 spans 12 residues. The CDR3 loop reads CAGRRGGDEQFF. CDR3 in DNA: TGTGCCGGCCGGCGGGGAGGGGATGAGCAGTTCTTC.